The text below deals with one T cell receptor (beta chain). What it recognizes is unknown. This entry belongs to a study of OX40 agonist ivuxolimab in advanced cancers. Findings of the study overall: At 0.1 to 3.0 mg/kg, clonal expansion of CD4+ and CD8+ blood T cells had occurred by week 6.

Trimming at V came to 5 bases and at J to 2 bases, leaving 5 bases not matched to a gene. Per the germline V gene, CDR1 is SGHVS and CDR2 is FNYEAQ. The CDR3 extends over 14 amino acids. Clones were read by immunoSEQ multiplex PCR, and TCRdb kept only the in-frame ones, dropping some. The sample lists 65,000 to 70,000 clones, around 89% occurring once. Sequencing used CD4+ or CD8+ T cells sorted from blood, obtained in a trial of the OX40 agonist ivuxolimab. The chain joins TRBV7-6 to TRBJ1-1; 7 bases fit TRBD1. The source of this sequence is an adult with an advanced solid tumor such as melanoma, head and neck, liver or kidney cancer. CDR3 amino acids: CASSKGQLNTEAFF. For the CDR3, the DNA is TGTGCCAGCAGCAAGGGACAGCTTAACACTGAAGCTTTCTTT.